This T cell receptor beta chain derives from a study of shared clonotypes between healthy human individuals. Produced via immunoSEQ multiplex PCR; TCRdb's table is partial and in-frame only. The sample has about 600,000 clones, more than 95% seen once. Trimming left V 1 base short and J 5 bases short, with 10 bases between. CDR1 is SGHRS, CDR2 YFSETQ, per germline. The CDR3 contains 15 residues. Sequencing was performed on naive CD4+ T cells sorted from blood. Noted subset: CD45RA+ positively selected. The sequence was collected from a woman aged 25 to 39 in good health. This chain connects TRBV5-1 to TRBJ1-6; D gene uncertain. The DNA of the CDR3 is TGCGCCAGCAGCTTGTCTGGGCTAGATAATTCACCCCTCCACTTT. Protein: CASSLSGLDNSPLHF.